These 7 T cell receptor beta chains came from one sample sequenced in a study of cytomegalovirus exposure and HLA in healthy donors. Primers included in the PCR were 60 Vbeta and 13 Jbeta primers. TCRdb keeps only in-frame clones here, not all; method: immunoSEQ multiplex PCR. The sample shows under 150,000 clones, 82% of them seen only once. Sequencing used PBMCs. Receptor source: a boy aged 2 to 9 in good health and CMV-seronegative.

The chain recombines TRBV7-9 with TRBJ2-2, with 7 bases matching TRBD2. The CDR3 loop spans 15 amino acids. Germline V CDR1 and CDR2: SEHNR, FQNEAQ (reference sequence). The trim removed 2 bases at V and 0 bases at J, leaving 0 bases unmatched. As DNA, the CDR3 is TGTGCCAGCAGCTTACTAGCGGCGAACACCGGGGAGCTGTTTTTT. This encodes CASSLLAANTGELFF.

V gene TRBV6-1 combines with J gene TRBJ2-5; no reliable D call. The J call may be faulty, since TRBJ2-7 better matches the DNA end. The length of the CDR3 is 11 residues. Germline V gene sequence: CDR1 MNHNS, CDR2 SASEGT. The DNA of the CDR3 is TGTGCCAGCCGACTCTCCTACGAGCAGTACTTC. Translating it yields CASRLSYEQYF.

This chain connects TRBV19 to TRBJ1-2, with 9 bases aligning to TRBD1. Germline lookup yields CDR1 LNHDA and CDR2 SQIVND (reference sequence). The CDR3 sequence is 17 residues long. With V trimmed by 3 bases and J by 5 bases, 13 bases remained unmatched. CDR3 amino acids: CASSIGQGRTVRYGYTF. The CDR3 nucleotides read TGTGCCAGTAGTATCGGACAGGGGAGGACGGTCCGGTATGGCTACACCTTC.

On this clone itself: A junction end diverges from the germline sequence, so it may reflect a read error. This sequence joins TRBV7-9 and TRBJ1-1, with D unclear. Germline CDR1 is SEHNR and CDR2 is FQNEAQ (reference sequence). This CDR3 has 11 amino acids. The CDR3 loop is CSSSGRTEAFF. CDR3 nucleotides: TGTTCCAGCAGCGGCCGAACTGAAGCTTTCTTT.

The chain joins TRBV10-2 to TRBJ2-2, with a weak D call TRBD2 (6 bases). V was shortened by 8 bases and J by 6 bases, with 19 bases between the two germline ends. CDR1 and CDR2 (germline): WSHSY, SAAADI. The CDR3 sequence is 15 residues long. CDR3 sequence reads: CASLGGGISSGELFF. CDR3 nucleotide sequence: TGCGCCAGCCTCGGAGGAGGGATCTCTTCCGGGGAGCTGTTTTTT.

V and J are TRBV11-2 and TRBJ2-5; unclear D gene. Germline CDR1 reads SGHAT; CDR2 reads FQNNGV. This CDR3 contains 10 residues. V was pared by 6 bases and J by 7 bases, with 6 bases between. CDR3 amino acids: CASSSGTQYF. The CDR3 DNA reads TGTGCCAGCAGTTCCGGGACCCAGTACTTC.

This rearrangement joins TRBV9 to TRBJ2-1, with 10 positions matching TRBD2. The CDR3 length is 16 residues. Unmatched junction bases numbered 6, after V lost 2 bases and J lost 4 bases. CDR1 is SGDLS and CDR2 is YYNGEE in the germline V gene. The CDR3 here is CASSVTWTSGYNEQFF. The CDR3, as DNA: TGTGCCAGCAGCGTGACTTGGACTAGCGGTTACAATGAGCAGTTCTTC.